This T cell receptor (beta chain) was found in a study of blood T cell repertoires in COVID-19 (dated by TCRdb to about 2020). Concerning the study at large: Samples from collaborators originated in the United States, Italy and Spain and spanned both the acute and convalescent phases of COVID-19. Deeply sampled blood TCRbeta repertoires from subjects exposed to, actively infected with, or recovered from COVID-19 were included in the dataset. The samples were drawn from two sources: the first 160 participants of the ongoing ImmuneRACE study, and fewer than 1,500 subjects contributed by 6 global collaborators. Where HLA class I and class II types were available, the types were taken from metadata supplied by the sample provider, not from assay-based typing. A freely available public database, intended as a resource for researchers studying the immune response to SARS-CoV-2, is where the repertoires were released. The material from the prospective study consisted of cDNA or gDNA derived from T cells, B-cell-depleted T cells, or PBMCs. A de-identified subject ID, COVID-19 status, age in years and sex were almost always included in the sample metadata. What the work shows at the level of the full study, not this receptor alone: The amount of clinical and demographic metadata varied by source and participant and was provided uncurated.

V was cut back by 5 bases and J by 2 bases, leaving a gap of 12 bases between them. Per the germline V gene (reference sequence), LNHDA is the CDR1 and SQIVND is the CDR2. Including the terminal cysteine and phenylalanine, the CDR3 comprises 14 residues. Solely the CDR3 DNA is kept, with 42 bases framed from the first base. This clone showed up just once. Its antigen remains undetermined. No much larger clone exists at a distance of one base, and base qualities are not known. In Seattle, one collaborating source enrolled patients while the infection was active and tracked those patients longitudinally over the course of disease. Whole blood was collected in K2EDTA tubes by collaborating institutions according to the institutions' own protocols. Collaborator samples were shipped for TCRbeta analysis as frozen whole blood, isolated PBMCs, or DNA extracted from either sample type. The immunoSEQ Assay, a bias-controlled multiplex PCR, was used to amplify TCRbeta CDR3 regions from genomic DNA. Per the original workflow: The number of nucleated cells in each sample was estimated by amplification of reference gene primers within the assay. To quantify the absolute abundance of each unique TCRbeta CDR3 rearrangement, sequence reads were collapsed and filtered. For each sample, productive Simpson clonality was calculated by taking the square root of Simpson's diversity index across productive rearrangements. TCRdb holds this immuneACCESS table with in-frame rearrangements only. Some clones are missing; in checked studies, unresolved V genes explain under half, and the rest has no known cause. V and J calls plus clone size are reproduced from that table; the DNA served to infer D and trimming. The sample has fewer than 450,000 clones on record, approximately 89% of them singletons. Of the sample, roughly 12% is held by the ten largest clones.

Material for sequencing was peripheral blood. The rearranged chain carries TRBV19 and TRBJ1-2; the D segment cannot be called with confidence. The sequence derives from a woman aged 50 to 60 with COVID-19, enrolled during active disease. The CDR3 region reads CASSSTSPNYGYTF. The DNA sequence reads TGTGCCAGTAGTTCCACGAGCCCCAACTATGGCTACACCTTC.